This TCR beta chain is drawn from a study of blood T cell repertoires in COVID-19. Turning to the study itself: Acute-phase and convalescent COVID-19 samples originated in the United States, Italy and Spain. T cells, B-cell-depleted T cells, or PBMCs supplied cDNA or gDNA.

A few counts support this clone. The V and J ends lost 7 bases and 7 bases, in that order; junction bases with no gene match: 5. This CDR3 comprises 14 residues. CDR1 is LNHDA and CDR2 is SQIVND in the germline V gene (reference sequence). In the original analysis: Reference gene primers were amplified, and this amplification served to estimate nucleated cell counts. The assay was immunoSEQ multiplex PCR, and TCRdb's table has in-frame clones only and misses some. V and J calls and clone size come straight from that table; D and trimming were deduced from the DNA. The sample has over 90,000 clones; about four fifths are singletons.

The rearrangement links TRBV19 to TRBJ1-6, with TRBD1 matching over 9 bases. Sequencing input: peripheral blood. The sequence derives from a middle-aged man with active or convalescent COVID-19. The CDR3 DNA is TGTGCCAGTACCCCGGGACAGGGCAATTCACCCCTCCACTTT. The encoded protein is CASTPGQGNSPLHF. Supplemented by reference TRBV19 and TRBJ1-6, the full variable domain reads DGGITQSPKYLFRKEGQNVTLSCEQNLNHDAMYWYRQDPGQGLRLIYYSQIVNDFQKGDIAEGYSVSREKKESFPLTVTSAQKNPTAFYLCASTPGQGNSPLHFGNGTRLTVT.